The TCR beta chain under discussion was sequenced for a study of T cells in localized non-small cell lung cancer. Using immunoSEQ multiplex PCR, the repertoire was profiled, and TCRdb retains in-frame clones only, with some absent. The sample holds some 20,000 clones, about 83% seen once. This clone was counted a few times. The CDR3 covers 14 residues. CDR1 SNHLY and CDR2 FYNNEI come from the germline V gene. Trimming cost V 6 bases and J 2 bases, with 10 bases left between them. V usage is TRBV2 and J usage is TRBJ1-4; D unclear. The source was peripheral blood, collected before any cancer treatment. The receptor's source is a man between 40 and 70 years old with stage I lung adenocarcinoma. The CDR3 loop reads CASSRQITNEKLFF. The DNA of the CDR3 is TGTGCCAGCAGCCGACAAATTACTAATGAAAAACTGTTTTTT.